A selection of T cell receptor beta chains follows, all from one sample in a study of cytomegalovirus exposure and HLA in healthy donors. TCRdb keeps only in-frame clones here, not all; method: immunoSEQ multiplex PCR. The sample has roughly 170,000 clones, more than 80% seen once. The sequencing input was PBMCs. The receptors come from a boy younger than 18 in good health and CMV-seronegative. CDR3s include the opening cysteine and the closing phenylalanine or tryptophan. The D gene is left open where the match is weak. Rows may omit the clone size; those that give it use once, few, many or a size class.

j_gene: TRBJ2-1
abundance: once
d_gene: TRBD2
v_gene: TRBV7-6
CDR3aa: CASSALGGNKAYPGQFF
CDR3nt: TGTGCCAGCAGCGCCCTGGGGGGGAACAAAGCCTACCCTGGGCAGTTCTTC

j_gene: TRBJ1-4
abundance: -
d_gene: -
v_gene: TRBV2
CDR3aa: CASTHPEANEKLFF
CDR3nt: TGTGCCAGTACACACCCCGAAGCTAATGAAAAACTGTTTTTT

j_gene: TRBJ1-2
abundance: -
d_gene: -
v_gene: TRBV2
CDR3aa: CASREFSNYGYTF
CDR3nt: TGTGCCAGCAGAGAGTTCTCTAACTATGGCTACACCTTC

j_gene: TRBJ2-4
abundance: -
d_gene: -
v_gene: TRBV30
CDR3aa: CAWSVKGGTKNIQYF
CDR3nt: TGTGCCTGGAGTGTAAAAGGGGGAACCAAAAACATTCAGTACTTC

j_gene: TRBJ2-3
abundance: few
d_gene: TRBD2
v_gene: TRBV4-1
CDR3aa: CASSQDLVAGVVTQYF
CDR3nt: TGCGCCAGCAGCCAAGACCTGGTAGCGGGAGTGGTTACGCAGTATTTT

j_gene: TRBJ2-1
abundance: -
d_gene: TRBD2
v_gene: TRBV11-3
CDR3aa: CASSLDSNQREAHSYNEQFF
CDR3nt: TGTGCCAGCAGCTTAGATAGTAACCAGCGGGAGGCCCACTCCTACAATGAGCAGTTCTTC

j_gene: TRBJ1-2
abundance: -
d_gene: TRBD1
v_gene: TRBV7-9
CDR3aa: CASSRDSDYGYTF
CDR3nt: TGTGCCAGCAGCCGGGACAGTGACTATGGCTACACCTTC

j_gene: TRBJ2-7
abundance: -
d_gene: -
v_gene: TRBV7-2
CDR3aa: CASSLDDDSLSSYEQYF
CDR3nt: TGTGCCAGCAGCCTCGACGATGACAGCCTCAGCTCCTACGAGCAGTACTTC

j_gene: TRBJ1-4
abundance: -
d_gene: -
v_gene: TRBV19
CDR3aa: CASSTRKGVGDEKLFF
CDR3nt: TGTGCCAGTAGTACCCGTAAGGGGGTGGGCGACGAAAAACTGTTTTTT

j_gene: TRBJ2-1
abundance: once
d_gene: TRBD1
v_gene: TRBV11-3
CDR3aa: CASSSPGGRDEQFF
CDR3nt: TGTGCCAGCAGCTCGCCAGGGGGCAGGGATGAGCAGTTCTTC